This T cell receptor beta chain was profiled in a study of blood T cells in healthy people across ages. A sample-barcoded 5' primer and a J-beta primer mix were used in a second PCR of roughly 7 to 11 cycles. TCRdb reprocessed the 5' RACE reads via MiXCR and lists one record per CDR3 protein. The repertoire includes some 790,000 distinct CDR3 sequences, 29% of them detected once, and about 18% sits in the top ten. In its sample, this clonotype was seen many times. The clonotype originates from a woman over 75 in good health. Sequenced material: blood.

CDR3 sequence reads: CASSAIAGNYEQYF. DNA of the CDR3: TGTGCCAGCAGTGCCATAGCGGGGAACTACGAGCAGTACTTC. The chain uses TRBV6-1 and TRBJ2-7; 8 bases agree with TRBD2. V was pared by 4 bases and J by 3 bases, with 5 bases of the junction left unmatched. The CDR3 is made up of 14 amino acids. CDR1 is MNHNS and CDR2 is SASEGT in the germline V gene.